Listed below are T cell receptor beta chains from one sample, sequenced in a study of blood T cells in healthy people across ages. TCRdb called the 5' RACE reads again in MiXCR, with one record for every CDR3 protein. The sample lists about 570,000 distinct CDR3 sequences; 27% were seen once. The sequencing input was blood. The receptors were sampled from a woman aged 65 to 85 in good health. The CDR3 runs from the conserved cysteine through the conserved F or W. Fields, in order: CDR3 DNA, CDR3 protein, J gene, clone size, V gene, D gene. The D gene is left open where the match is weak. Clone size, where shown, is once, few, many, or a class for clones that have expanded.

cdr3_nt: TGTGCCAGCAGCCTTTCTAGCGGAGGAACCTACAATGAGCAGTTCTTC; cdr3_aa: CASSLSSGGTYNEQFF; j_call: TRBJ2-1; clone_size: few; v_call: TRBV7-3; d_call: TRBD2
cdr3_nt: TGTGCCAGCAGCAAAGTCGGGGGGAGCTCCTACAATGAGCAGTTCTTC; cdr3_aa: CASSKVGGSSYNEQFF; j_call: TRBJ2-1; clone_size: .; v_call: TRBV11-2; d_call: TRBD2
cdr3_nt: TGTGCCAGCACTAAGACAGTACAAACAGATACGCAGTATTTT; cdr3_aa: CASTKTVQTDTQYF; j_call: TRBJ2-3; clone_size: few; v_call: TRBV12-3/TRBV12-4; d_call: .
cdr3_nt: TGCGCCAGCTCTGATTTACCCGGGGAGACCCAGTACTTC; cdr3_aa: CASSDLPGETQYF; j_call: TRBJ2-5; clone_size: .; v_call: TRBV5-1; d_call: .
cdr3_nt: TGTGCCAGCAGCTACTCCGGGACAGGGGGCTTCGAGCAGTACTTC; cdr3_aa: CASSYSGTGGFEQYF; j_call: TRBJ2-7; clone_size: few; v_call: TRBV7-3; d_call: TRBD1
cdr3_nt: TGTGCCAGCAGTCACGGGACAGGGAACCTGTTTTTT; cdr3_aa: CASSHGTGNLFF; j_call: TRBJ2-2; clone_size: .; v_call: TRBV27; d_call: TRBD1
cdr3_nt: TGTGCCATCAGTGATTCCAAGGGCGGGGGATTTAACAATGAGCAGTTCTTC; cdr3_aa: CAISDSKGGGFNNEQFF; j_call: TRBJ2-1; clone_size: few; v_call: TRBV10-3; d_call: TRBD2
cdr3_nt: TGTGCCAGCAGCCCGCCGAGGGTCCTGGAGACCCAGTACTTC; cdr3_aa: CASSPPRVLETQYF; j_call: TRBJ2-5; clone_size: .; v_call: TRBV5-6; d_call: .
cdr3_nt: TGCGCCAGCAGCTCGCAGTCTGGAAGCCAAGAGACCCAGTACTTC; cdr3_aa: CASSSQSGSQETQYF; j_call: TRBJ2-5; clone_size: .; v_call: TRBV5-1; d_call: .
cdr3_nt: TGCAGTGCTACCGAATGGGAGACCCGGTACTTC; cdr3_aa: CSATEWETRYF; j_call: TRBJ2-5; clone_size: .; v_call: TRBV20-1; d_call: .